Detailed here is one TCR beta chain. Positive CCR7 selection of CD45RO-negative cells yielded the naive CD8 cells, and terminally differentiated effector memory CD45RA+ cells were excluded. Donors included only healthy HIV-negative adults lacking recent acute infections or vaccinations. Germline V gene sequence: CDR1 SEHNR, CDR2 FQNEAQ (reference sequence). This CDR3 region has 17 residues. V was pared by 3 bases and J by 0 bases, with 15 bases between. This record belongs to a study of shared clonotypes between healthy human individuals. Genomic DNA per cell subset filled all wells of several immunoSEQ plates. Method: immunoSEQ multiplex PCR; TCRdb's copy keeps in-frame clones and lacks some. This table has under 700,000 clones, 95% appearing once.

Sequencing used naive CD8+ T cells sorted from blood. This sequence was found in a woman aged 25-40 years in good health. This sequence joins TRBV7-9 and TRBJ2-1, with D tentatively TRBD2 (6 bases). The CDR3, as DNA: TGTGCCAGCAGCTTTACCACCGGGACTGGCTCCTACAATGAGCAGTTCTTC. Its translation is CASSFTTGTGSYNEQFF.